Presented here are 32 T cell receptor beta chains from one specimen sequenced in a study of blood T cells in healthy people across ages. The authors ran a second PCR of roughly 6 to 12 cycles using a sample-barcoded 5' primer and a J-beta primer mix. TCRdb processed the 5' RACE reads anew with MiXCR; each CDR3 protein has one entry. The sample yields around 1,000,000 distinct CDR3 sequences, about 23% seen once. These sequences were also reported in another study, on T cells of mothers and their children.

The sequencing input was blood. These TCRs come from a girl aged 2 to 9 in good health.

This clonotype was observed a few times. This chain connects TRBV7-2 to TRBJ2-1; 8 bases are shared with TRBD2. CDR1 is SGHTA and CDR2 is FQGNSA in the germline V gene. Trimming took 5 bases from V and 3 from J; bases not matched to a gene: 6. There are 15 residues in the CDR3. In DNA, the CDR3 is TGTGCCAGCAGCCTCGGGAGGGCCATCTACAATGAGCAGTTCTTC. As protein: CASSLGRAIYNEQFF.

This chain connects TRBV2 to TRBJ1-3; no firm D call. This CDR3 has 13 residues. Per germline, CDR1 SNHLY and CDR2 FYNNEI. Trimming pared 6 bases from V and 2 bases from J, leaving 8 bases between. The CDR3 DNA reads TGTGCCAGCAGAACGGAGGCTGGAAACACCATATATTTT. Its translation is CASRTEAGNTIYF. The variable domain in full, with the rest retrieved from reference TRBV2 and TRBJ1-3, is EPEVTQTPSHQVTQMGQEVILRCVPISNHLYFYWYRQILGQKVEFLVSFYNNEISEKSEIFDDQFSVERPDGSNFTLKIRSTKLEDSAMYFCASRTEAGNTIYFGEGSWLTVV.

The genes are TRBV4-1 and TRBJ2-1; TRBD1 matches 10 bases. This CDR3 has 17 residues. V gave up 1 base and J gave up 2 bases; unmatched junction bases: 5. Germline V gene lookup returns CDR1 MGHRA and CDR2 YSYEKL. CDR3 sequence (DNA): TGCGCCAGCAGCCAAGTGCTGGGGACAGGGGCCTACAATGAGCAGTTCTTC. Amino acids: CASSQVLGTGAYNEQFF.

The V call is TRBV11-2, the J call TRBJ2-1; TRBD2 matches 7 bases. Germline V gives CDR1 SGHAT, CDR2 FQNNGV. There are 16 residues in the CDR3. J was trimmed by 2 bases and V by 3 bases; bases with no gene match: 7. The CDR3 nucleotides read TGTGCCAGCAGCTTTGAGGCGGGAGTAGCCTACAATGAGCAGTTCTTC. Translation gives CASSFEAGVAYNEQFF.

This clonotype was detected a few times. The genes are TRBV29-1 and TRBJ2-5; the D is unclear. V lost 4 bases and J 2 bases, leaving 14 bases between the germline ends. The CDR3 totals 14 residues. The germline V gene encodes CDR1 SQVTM and CDR2 ANQGSEA. The CDR3 loop reads CSVVEYVLQETQYF. The CDR3 DNA follows: TGCAGCGTTGTCGAATACGTACTTCAAGAGACCCAGTACTTC.

The rearrangement joins TRBV5-1 to TRBJ2-7; the D gene is possibly TRBD2 (6 bases). Trimming shortened V by 5 bases and J by 4 bases, and 16 bases separated the two germline ends. Germline loops: CDR1 SGHRS, CDR2 YFSETQ. The CDR3 is made up of 14 amino acids. CDR3 DNA: TGCGCCAGCAGGAGGAATTCGGGGGAGTACGAGCAGTACTTC. It translates to CASRRNSGEYEQYF.

The chain is built from TRBV4-2 and TRBJ2-7, with 7 positions matching TRBD2. This CDR3 has 16 residues. Germline trimming cut 2 bases from V and 3 bases from J; bases unmatched to any gene: 10. Germline V gene sequence: CDR1 LGHNA, CDR2 YNFKEQ. The CDR3 DNA sequence: TGTGCCAGCAGCCAAATCGGTGGGGGGAGGGACTACGAGCAGTACTTC. Its translation: CASSQIGGGRDYEQYF.

The CDR3 nucleotides read TGTGCCACCAGTGATGCAACTAGCGGGGCCTTCCAAGAGACCCAGTACTTC. It encodes CATSDATSGAFQETQYF. The chain uses TRBV24-1 and TRBJ2-5, with 10 nucleotides matching TRBD2. V trimming: 3 bases; J trimming: 1 base; junction bases outside the gene matches: 7. The germline CDR1 and CDR2 sequences are KGHDR and SFDVKD. The CDR3 spans 17 residues.

This clonotype has a handful of counts. The J gene is TRBJ2-5, the V gene TRBV29-1, with 7 positions matching TRBD1. The DNA end lines up better with TRBJ2-1; the J call may be wrong. Germline loops: CDR1 SQVTM, CDR2 ANQGSEA. The CDR3 totals 14 residues. CDR3 DNA: TGCAGCGTTGGAAAGGGGGCCTCAGGGGACGAGCAGTTCTTC. This translates into CSVGKGASGDEQFF.

This clonotype appeared a few times. The chain combines TRBV6-2 or TRBV6-3 with TRBJ1-5; D unclear. Germline CDR1 reads MNHEY; CDR2 reads SVGEGT. The CDR3 loop spans 14 amino acids. The V and J ends lost 6 bases and 9 bases respectively, with 18 bases between them. CDR3 sequence: CASSIRFDGSPQHF. The CDR3 region has the DNA TGTGCCAGCAGCATTCGCTTTGATGGTTCGCCCCAGCATTTT.

The chain couples TRBV29-1 to TRBJ2-5; D not resolved. CDR3 length: 11 residues. V lost 7 bases, J lost 4 bases, and 10 bases lay in between. CDR1 and CDR2 (germline): SQVTM, ANQGSEA. This CDR3 reads CSGSVIETQYF. DNA for the CDR3: TGCAGCGGATCGGTCATAGAGACCCAGTACTTC.

The chain uses TRBV9 and TRBJ2-7; D not resolved. The DNA end is more similar to TRBJ2-5, so the J call may be wrong. The germline gives CDR1 SGDLS, CDR2 YYNGEE. The CDR3 length is 15 residues. In nucleotides, the CDR3 is TGTGCCAGCAGCGTGACATCTCAAAGGCAAGAGACCCAGTACTTC. It specifies CASSVTSQRQETQYF.

This clonotype was seen more than once but under ten times. This sequence joins TRBV4-1 and TRBJ2-7; 10 bases are shared with TRBD2. V trimming: 4 bases; J trimming: 3 bases; junction bases outside the gene matches: 6. The CDR3 sequence is 15 residues long. Germline V gene data show CDR1 as MGHRA and CDR2 as YSYEKL. In DNA, the CDR3 is TGCGCCAGCAGCCGTACCGGGACTAGCGACTACGAGCAGTACTTC. Amino acid sequence: CASSRTGTSDYEQYF.

The chain combines TRBV3-1 with TRBJ1-2, with D hard to call. V shed 0 bases and J shed 6 bases, with 8 bases lying between them. Germline V CDR1 and CDR2: LGHDT, YNNKEL (reference sequence). This CDR3 comprises 13 residues. Here the CDR3 reads CASSQDQVHGYTF. CDR3 bases: TGTGCCAGCAGCCAAGACCAAGTTCATGGCTACACCTTC.

A single count supports this clonotype. The gene calls are TRBV6-5 and TRBJ1-2, with D possibly matching TRBD1 (5 bases). The CDR3 consists of 12 residues. V lost 10 bases, J lost 6 bases, and 15 bases lay in between. CDR1 is MNHEY, CDR2 SVGAGI, per germline. In nucleotides, the CDR3 is TGTGCCACCGGGACGGAGAAGGATGGCTACACCTTC. It translates to CATGTEKDGYTF.

The chain carries TRBV12-3 or TRBV12-4 and TRBJ2-1; D may correspond to TRBD1 or TRBD2 (5 bases each). With 10 bases removed from V and 4 bases from J, the gap between germline ends came to 20 bases. The CDR3 runs to 15 residues. Here the CDR3 DNA reads TGTGCCATCCAAAGGCGGGCCCAGGGATACAATGAGCAGTTCTTC. The encoded protein is CAIQRRAQGYNEQFF.

A few counts support this clonotype. The genes are TRBV20-1 and TRBJ2-1, with D possibly TRBD2 on 5 matching bases. The J call is uncertain, as TRBJ2-5 better fits the DNA end. CDR3 length equals 16 residues. Germline CDR1 is DFQATT and CDR2 is SNEGSKA (reference sequence). DNA of the CDR3: TGCAGTGCTAGACTAAAAGCGGACCTTATGCAAGAGACCCAGTACTTC. This codes for CSARLKADLMQETQYF.

This clonotype came up once. The chain uses TRBV7-9 and TRBJ1-2, with a tentative D call TRBD1 (6 bases). Germline CDR1 is SEHNR and CDR2 is FQNEAQ (reference sequence). The CDR3 length is 16 residues. V gave up 1 base and J gave up 4 bases, with 16 bases separating them. The CDR3 DNA sequence: TGTGCCAGCAGCTTAGGGACAGCGACACAATCCTATGGCTACACCTTC. Its translation is CASSLGTATQSYGYTF.

This clonotype showed up many times. The J gene is TRBJ2-5, the V gene TRBV29-1; 8 bases map to TRBD2. J was trimmed by 5 bases and V by 8 bases; bases with no gene match: 10. The CDR3 spans 13 residues. CDR1 is SQVTM, CDR2 ANQGSEA, per germline. This chain's CDR3 is CSSRLALVETQYF. CDR3 bases: TGCAGCTCGCGACTAGCGCTCGTGGAGACCCAGTACTTC. The full variable domain, rest sourced from reference TRBV29-1 and TRBJ2-5, is SAVISQKPSRDICQRGTSLTIQCQVDSQVTMMFWYRQQPGQSLTLIATANQGSEATYESGFVIDKFPISRPNLTFSTLTVSNMSPEDSSIYLCSSRLALVETQYFGPGTRLLVL.

This clonotype has only a few counts. The genes are TRBV29-1 and TRBJ2-1; 8 bases align to TRBD1. The CDR3 spans 12 residues. V lost 4 bases and J lost 6; bases outside the gene matches: 2. Germline V lookup: CDR1 SQVTM, CDR2 ANQGSEA. This CDR3 reads CSVGGTGNEQFF. CDR3 nucleotide sequence: TGCAGCGTTGGTGGGACAGGCAATGAGCAGTTCTTC.

This clonotype was seen only once. The rearrangement links TRBV20-1 to TRBJ1-2, with D possibly TRBD1 on 6 matching bases. Trimming took off 8 bases at V and 4 bases at J, with 20 bases between the two ends. This CDR3 is 14 amino acids long. The germline CDR1 and CDR2 sequences are DFQATT and SNEGSKA (reference sequence). DNA for the CDR3: TGCAGTCCTCCACTCAGGGGTTTGAGCTATGGCTACACCTTC. This sequence encodes CSPPLRGLSYGYTF.

This chain connects TRBV28 to TRBJ1-6; D perhaps matches TRBD1 (5 bases). CDR1 and CDR2 (germline): MDHEN, SYDVKM. Trimming removed 5 bases from V and 10 bases from J, with 21 bases in between. CDR3 length: 16 residues. CDR3 sequence reads: CASSDPSLGGGSPLHF. In DNA, the CDR3 is TGTGCCAGCAGTGACCCAAGTTTGGGGGGGGGATCACCCCTCCACTTT.

V gene TRBV5-6 combines with J gene TRBJ1-2, with 8 positions matching TRBD1. The CDR3 length is 14 residues. The germline CDR1 and CDR2 sequences are SGHDT and YYEEEE. V shed 3 bases, J shed 7 bases, and the junction held 8 bases outside the gene matches. CDR3 region: CASSSADRVGGYTF. The CDR3 region has the DNA TGTGCCAGCAGCTCCGCGGACAGGGTCGGTGGCTACACCTTC.

This clonotype was picked up a small number of times. This rearrangement joins TRBV3-1 to TRBJ2-3; D unclear. This CDR3 comprises 17 residues. The germline V gene has CDR1 LGHDT and CDR2 YNNKEL (reference sequence). V gave up 0 bases and J gave up 0 bases, with 13 bases separating them. The CDR3 DNA is TGTGCCAGCAGCCAAGATATCGCGGCGGTTAGCACAGATACGCAGTATTTT. It codes for CASSQDIAAVSTDTQYF.

The table lists this clonotype with a few counts. The V gene is TRBV5-6, the J gene TRBJ2-7, with D possibly TRBD1 on 5 matching bases. The length of the CDR3 is 14 residues. Germline assignment: CDR1 SGHDT and CDR2 YYEEEE. Trimming took 4 bases from V and 5 from J, leaving 16 bases between them. In nucleotides, the CDR3 is TGTGCCAGCAGCCCTACAGGCCCTGTGGACGAGCAGTACTTC. It translates to CASSPTGPVDEQYF.

The gene calls are TRBV28 and TRBJ2-3, with TRBD1 as a possible D gene (6 bases). Per germline, CDR1 MDHEN and CDR2 SYDVKM. The CDR3 totals 14 residues. V shed 3 bases and J shed 2 bases, with 9 bases lying between them. CDR3 DNA sequence: TGTGCCAGCAGTTTGGTGGGACACACAGATACGCAGTATTTT. Protein: CASSLVGHTDTQYF.

This chain joins TRBV20-1 and TRBJ2-5; D unresolved. V lost 6 bases, J lost 2 bases, and 10 bases lay in between. The germline gives CDR1 DFQATT, CDR2 SNEGSKA (reference sequence). The CDR3 consists of 12 residues. CDR3: CSATRVQETQYF. For the CDR3, the DNA is TGCAGTGCAACACGGGTGCAAGAGACCCAGTACTTC.

CDR3 nucleotide sequence: TGTGCCACCAGCAGCCAGCGGCTACAGGTCGAAGCTTTCTTT. Translation gives CATSSQRLQVEAFF. V gene TRBV15 combines with J gene TRBJ1-1, with D possibly being TRBD1 (5 bases). CDR1 and CDR2 (germline): LNHNV, YYDKDF (reference sequence). The V and J ends lost 3 bases and 8 bases respectively, with 16 bases between them. The CDR3 has 14 residues.

This clonotype was counted a few times. V and J are TRBV29-1 and TRBJ2-7, with a tentative D call TRBD2 (6 bases). This CDR3 contains 15 residues. The germline gives CDR1 SQVTM, CDR2 ANQGSEA. V dropped 7 bases and J dropped 3 bases, with 22 bases sitting between them. CDR3 amino acids: CSARGKDPDHYEQYF. The CDR3 nucleotides read TGCAGCGCCCGGGGGAAGGACCCTGATCACTACGAGCAGTACTTC.

The V call is TRBV12-3 or TRBV12-4, the J call TRBJ2-5; D is possibly TRBD1 or TRBD2 (5 bases each). The CDR3 is 12 amino acids. Trimming removed 6 bases from V and 5 bases from J, with 10 bases in between. The CDR3 DNA reads as TGTGCCAGCAGCGGGACCTGGGAGACCCAGTACTTC. Amino acids: CASSGTWETQYF.

This clonotype has a handful of counts. The chain combines TRBV7-8 with TRBJ1-4, with TRBD1 identical over 9 bases. The CDR3 sequence is 16 residues long. The V and J ends lost 5 bases and 10 bases, in that order; junction bases with no gene match: 14. Germline loops: CDR1 SGHVS, CDR2 FQNEAQ. CDR3 in amino acids: CASSLIGTGKVVKLFF. DNA for the CDR3: TGTGCCAGCAGCCTAATCGGGACAGGGAAAGTTGTAAAACTGTTTTTT.

This clonotype has ten or more counts. The junction and the germline gene differ at one end; a read error may be behind it. The V gene is TRBV3-1, the J gene TRBJ2-5; D remains unclear. The CDR3 runs 12 residues. Germline CDR1 LGHDT, CDR2 YNNKEL (reference sequence). CDR3 sequence: CASSQAGETQYF. The DNA for the CDR3 is TGCGCCAGCAGCCAAGCCGGGGAGACCCAGTACTTC.